There are a few counts of the clone carrying this TCR beta chain. The trim removed 4 bases at V and 8 bases at J, leaving 11 bases unmatched. The CDR3 consists of 14 residues. CDR1 and CDR2 (germline): SGHDT, YYEEEE. Using immunoSEQ multiplex PCR, the repertoire was profiled, and TCRdb retains in-frame clones only, with some absent. This sample has 110,000 or so clones, with approximately 86% found just once. The data derive from a study of T cell responses to AZD1222 COVID-19 vaccine. The clonotype comes from an adult in good health. V usage is TRBV5-6 and J usage is TRBJ1-2; 7 bases line up with TRBD1. Source: peripheral blood, taken on day 0 of AZD1222 vaccination. The DNA for the CDR3 is TGTGCCAGCAGCCCCCCGGGACAGAGGGTAGGCTACACCTTC. Residues: CASSPPGQRVGYTF.